This note documents a single TCR beta chain sequence. This specimen comes from a study of control samples from healthy donors and cancer patients. The V gene's germline CDR1 is KGHDR and CDR2 SFDVKD. Trimming at V came to 3 bases and at J to 5 bases, leaving 7 bases not matched to a gene. The CDR3 length is 15 residues. The table came from immunoSEQ multiplex PCR; TCRdb's copy has only in-frame clones and leaves some out. The table has about 110,000 clones, around 87% seen once. The receptor was derived from a woman between 55 and 75 years old with lung cancer. The sequenced sample was PBMCs. The chain employs TRBV24-1 and TRBJ2-3, with 7 bases aligning to TRBD2. CDR3 in DNA: TGTGCCACCAGTGATCCCCTGGGAGGGAGAGATACGCAGTATTTT. This codes for CATSDPLGGRDTQYF.